This TCR beta chain emerged from a study of technical replicates of blood from a few donors. This CDR3 region has 14 residues. Germline lookup yields CDR1 LNHDA and CDR2 SQIVND (reference sequence). Trimming pared 3 bases from V and 6 bases from J, leaving 15 bases between. The protocol was immunoSEQ multiplex PCR, while the TCRdb copy is restricted to in-frame clones and leaves out a portion. The table has about 90,000 clones, about nine tenths seen once. Specimen: T cells isolated from PBMCs. This clonotype was sampled from a human donor in good health. The chain has TRBV19 and TRBJ2-7; weak D call: TRBD2 (6 bases). For the CDR3, the DNA is TGTGCCAGTAGTATGGAGGGCAGGGCCGGCGAGCAGTACTTC. This encodes CASSMEGRAGEQYF.